This T cell receptor beta chain was sequenced during a study of control samples from healthy donors and cancer patients. Trimming pared 4 bases from V and 1 base from J, leaving 19 bases between. This CDR3 is built from 17 residues. Looked up from germline, CDR1 is SGHTA and CDR2 is FQGNSA. The method was immunoSEQ multiplex PCR; TCRdb's version includes in-frame clones alone and lacks a portion of them. In the table there are some 140,000 clones, approximately 92% of which are singletons. The V call is TRBV7-2, the J call TRBJ1-2, with D possibly matching TRBD1 (5 bases). The receptor was isolated from a man aged 25 to 40 in good health. Sequencing was done on a sample of blood. The CDR3 spells CASSSPGLKGLNYGYTF. The CDR3, as DNA: TGTGCCAGCAGCTCCCCGGGACTCAAGGGTCTTAACTATGGCTACACCTTC.